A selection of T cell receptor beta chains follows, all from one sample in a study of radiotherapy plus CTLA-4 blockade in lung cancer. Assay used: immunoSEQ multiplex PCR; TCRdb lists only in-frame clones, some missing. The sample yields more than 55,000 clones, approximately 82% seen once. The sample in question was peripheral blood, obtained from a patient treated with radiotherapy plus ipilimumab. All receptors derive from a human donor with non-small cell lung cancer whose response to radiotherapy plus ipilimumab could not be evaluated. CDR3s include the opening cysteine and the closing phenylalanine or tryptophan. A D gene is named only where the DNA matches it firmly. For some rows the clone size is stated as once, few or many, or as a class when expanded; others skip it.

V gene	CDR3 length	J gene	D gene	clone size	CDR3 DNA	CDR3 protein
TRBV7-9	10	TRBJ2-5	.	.	TGTGCCAGCAGTAAAGAGACCCAGTACTTC	CASSKETQYF
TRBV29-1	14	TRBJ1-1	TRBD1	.	TGCAGCGCTTCCGGGACAGGAGCTAACACTGAAGCTTTCTTT	CSASGTGANTEAFF
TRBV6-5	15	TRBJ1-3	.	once	TGTGCCAGCAGTTATGGGACTTCCTCTGGAAACACCATATATTTT	CASSYGTSSGNTIYF
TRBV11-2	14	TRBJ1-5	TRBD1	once	TGTGCCAGCAGCCCGGGACAGCCAAATCAGCCCCAGCATTTT	CASSPGQPNQPQHF
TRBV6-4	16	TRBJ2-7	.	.	TGTGCCAGCAGTTACCTGGGACAACCACAGACCTACGAGCAGTACTTC	CASSYLGQPQTYEQYF
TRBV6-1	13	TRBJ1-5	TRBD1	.	TGTGCCAGCAGAACAACAGGGGATCAGCCCCAGCATTTT	CASRTTGDQPQHF
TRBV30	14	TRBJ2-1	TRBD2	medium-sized	TGTGCCTGGAGTTGGCGCGGGAGACGGAATGAGCAGTTCTTC	CAWSWRGRRNEQFF
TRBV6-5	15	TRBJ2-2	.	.	TGTGCCAGCAGTTCCCGGACAAGACAGGCCGGGGAGCTGTTTTTT	CASSSRTRQAGELFF
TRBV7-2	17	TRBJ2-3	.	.	TGTGCCACCAGGTGGGGAATTGGGTCAATAGCGACAGATACGCAGTATTTT	CATRWGIGSIATDTQYF
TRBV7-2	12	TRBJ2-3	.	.	TGTGCCAGCAGCTCCTACACAGATACGCAGTATTTT	CASSSYTDTQYF
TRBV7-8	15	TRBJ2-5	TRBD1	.	TGTGCCAGCAGCTTATCAGACAGGGGACAGGAGACCCAGTACTTC	CASSLSDRGQETQYF
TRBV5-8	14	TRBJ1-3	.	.	TGTGCCAGCAGTATATCGGGCTCTGGAAACACCATATATTTT	CASSISGSGNTIYF
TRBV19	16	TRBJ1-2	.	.	TGTGCCAGTAGCCCCGAATCCCTGGGGAGGAACTATGGCTACACCTTC	CASSPESLGRNYGYTF
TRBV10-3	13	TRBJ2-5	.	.	TGTGCCATCAGGACGGACCCTGGAGGGACCCAGTACTTC	CAIRTDPGGTQYF
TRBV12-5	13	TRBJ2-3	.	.	TGTGCTAGTGCGGGCAGGGTCGGAGATACGCAGTATTTT	CASAGRVGDTQYF
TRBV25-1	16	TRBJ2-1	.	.	TGTGCCAGCAGTGCACCCGAAGAGGCAGCAGCGAATGAGCAGTTCTTC	CASSAPEEAAANEQFF
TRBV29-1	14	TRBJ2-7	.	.	TGCAGCGTTGAGTATGGTCAGGGGATTCGCGAGCAGTACTTC	CSVEYGQGIREQYF
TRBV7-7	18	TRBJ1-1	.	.	TGTGCCAGCAGCTTCGGAGGCGCTACGACGTTAGAGAACACTGAAGCTTTCTTT	CASSFGGATTLENTEAFF
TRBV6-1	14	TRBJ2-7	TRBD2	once	TGCGCCAGCGATGCGGGGGGGTGGAACTACGAGCAGTACTTC	CASDAGGWNYEQYF
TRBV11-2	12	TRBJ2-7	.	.	TGTGCCAGCAGCCGTTTAAACTACGAGCAGTACTTC	CASSRLNYEQYF
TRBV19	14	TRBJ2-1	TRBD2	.	TGTGCCAGTAGTATAGTTGCGGGAGTAGGGGAGCAGTTCTTC	CASSIVAGVGEQFF
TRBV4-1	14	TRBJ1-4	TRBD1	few	TGCGCCAGCAGCCTACAGGGGAGTAATGAAAAACTGTTTTTT	CASSLQGSNEKLFF
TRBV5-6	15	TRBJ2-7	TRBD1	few	TGTGCCAGCAGCTCCAGGTCGGACAGGAGGTACGAGCAGTACTTC	CASSSRSDRRYEQYF
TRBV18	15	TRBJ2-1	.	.	TGTGCCAGCTCACCACCGGGACTCCCCTACGATGAGCAGTTCTTC	CASSPPGLPYDEQFF
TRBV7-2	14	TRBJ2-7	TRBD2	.	TGTGCCAGCAGCGGGGGACTACGGGCCTACGAGCAGTACTTC	CASSGGLRAYEQYF
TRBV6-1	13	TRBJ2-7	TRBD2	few	TGTGCCAGCAGCCGGACTAGCGACTACGAGCAGTACTTC	CASSRTSDYEQYF
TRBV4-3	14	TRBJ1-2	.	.	TGCGCCAGCAGCCAAGAGGCGGCGAACTATGGCTACACCTTC	CASSQEAANYGYTF
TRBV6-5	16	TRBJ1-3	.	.	TGTGCCAGCAGTTACTCGCGAACCAGGGGAAGAAACACCATATATTTT	CASSYSRTRGRNTIYF
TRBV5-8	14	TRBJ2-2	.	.	TGTGCCAGCAGCTTAACAGGTCTCACCGGGGAGCTGTTTTTT	CASSLTGLTGELFF
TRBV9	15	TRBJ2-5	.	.	TGTGCCAGCAGCTCCACTTCCCTGAGGGGGGAGACCCAGTACTTC	CASSSTSLRGETQYF
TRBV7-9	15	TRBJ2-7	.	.	TGTGCCAGCAGCTCGACTGAGACAGGCTCCTACGAGCAGTACTTC	CASSSTETGSYEQYF
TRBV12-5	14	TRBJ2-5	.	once	TGTGCTAGTGGTTTGGTTGGCCCTTTGGAGACCCAGTACTTC	CASGLVGPLETQYF
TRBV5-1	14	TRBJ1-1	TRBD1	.	TGCGCCAGCAGCTTGGGGGCAGGGGGACAGGAAGCTTTCTTT	CASSLGAGGQEAFF
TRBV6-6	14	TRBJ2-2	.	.	TGTGCCAGCAGTTACGGGGGGGCAGGGGGGGAGCTGTTTTTT	CASSYGGAGGELFF
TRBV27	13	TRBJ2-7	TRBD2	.	TGTGCCAGCACCCCAAGCGGGGGGTACGAGCAGTACTTC	CASTPSGGYEQYF
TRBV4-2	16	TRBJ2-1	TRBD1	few	TGTGCCAGCAGTCCAGACAGGGGCGCAACCTACAATGAGCAGTTCTTC	CASSPDRGATYNEQFF
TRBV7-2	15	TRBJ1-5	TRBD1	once	TGTGCCAGCAGCAGAGACAGGGGCGCCAATCAGCCCCAGCATTTT	CASSRDRGANQPQHF
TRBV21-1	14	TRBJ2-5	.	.	TGTGCCAGCAGCAAAGGAGCGGGGGGAGAGACCCAGTACTTC	CASSKGAGGETQYF
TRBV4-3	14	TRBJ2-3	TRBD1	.	TGCGCCAGCAGCCAAGGGACAGGGGGTGATACGCAGTATTTT	CASSQGTGGDTQYF
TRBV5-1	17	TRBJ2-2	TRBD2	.	TGCGCCAGCAGCTTGGGTCGGGGGGGCGCCAACACCGGGGAGCTGTTTTTT	CASSLGRGGANTGELFF
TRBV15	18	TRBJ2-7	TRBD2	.	TGTGCCACCAGCACCCCCCTAGCGGGAGGGCCCGCCGCCTACGAGCAGTACTTC	CATSTPLAGGPAAYEQYF
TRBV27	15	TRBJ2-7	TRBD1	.	TGTGCCAGCAGTTTAGGGACAGGGGTTCTTGGCGAGCAGTACTTC	CASSLGTGVLGEQYF
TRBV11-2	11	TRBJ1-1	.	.	TGTGCCAGCAGCGTACTAGAAGGGGCTTTCTTT	CASSVLEGAFF
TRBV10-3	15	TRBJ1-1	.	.	TGTGCCATCAGTGGAGGGAGGAGGGGAGGAACTGAAGCTTTCTTT	CAISGGRRGGTEAFF
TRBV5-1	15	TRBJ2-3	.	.	TGCGCCAGCAGCATGCTAGAGGACTCTCCCGCTACGCAGTATTTT	CASSMLEDSPATQYF
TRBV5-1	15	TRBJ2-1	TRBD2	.	TGCGCCAGCAGCTTGACTAGCGGGTACAACAATGAGCAGTTCTTC	CASSLTSGYNNEQFF
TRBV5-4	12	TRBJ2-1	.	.	TGTGCCAGCAGCGTACAGGACAATGAGCAGTTCTTC	CASSVQDNEQFF
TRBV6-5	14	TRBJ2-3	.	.	TGTGCCAGCAGTCGCAAACGGACAAAAGATACGCAGTATTTT	CASSRKRTKDTQYF
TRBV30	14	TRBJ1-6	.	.	TGTGCCTGGAGTGCTGGACAGTCGAATTCACCCCTCCACTTT	CAWSAGQSNSPLHF
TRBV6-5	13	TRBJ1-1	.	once	TGTGCCAGCAGTTATGGGCCCAACACTGAAGCTTTCTTT	CASSYGPNTEAFF
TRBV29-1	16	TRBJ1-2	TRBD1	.	TGCAGCGTTGAAGGGGCAGGGGGTGGGCCGTATGGGGGCTACACCTTC	CSVEGAGGGPYGGYTF